Below are 32 T cell receptor beta chains sequenced from a single sample in a study of blood T cell repertoires in COVID-19. The protocol was immunoSEQ multiplex PCR, while the TCRdb copy is restricted to in-frame clones and leaves out a portion. The table has about 150,000 clones, more than 65% seen once; the top ten hold nearly 10%. The sequencing input was peripheral blood. The receptor set was obtained from a woman in her forties or fifties with acute or convalescent COVID-19.

This clone is a singleton in its sample. This CDR3 is CASITGDSFTEAFF. In nucleotides, the CDR3 is TGTGCCAGCATTACGGGAGACAGCTTTACTGAAGCTTTCTTT. The J gene is TRBJ1-1, the V gene TRBV28; a possible D gene is TRBD1 (5 bases). Trimming removed 7 bases at V and 5 bases at J, with 17 bases between. The germline CDR1 and CDR2 sequences are MDHEN and SYDVKM. The CDR3 sequence is 14 residues long.

The J gene is TRBJ1-2, the V gene TRBV4-1, with D perhaps TRBD1 (6 bases). V was cut by 4 bases and J by 2 bases, with 11 bases left in between. CDR1 and CDR2 from the germline V gene are MGHRA and YSYEKL. The CDR3 loop spans 14 amino acids. As DNA, the CDR3 is TGCGCCAGCAGCCCGACAGGCGCCAACTATGGCTACACCTTC. As protein: CASSPTGANYGYTF.

V and J are TRBV28 and TRBJ1-1; D possibly corresponds to TRBD1 (6 bases). V gave up 6 bases and J gave up 4 bases, with 9 bases separating them. The CDR3 consists of 12 residues. Germline V gives CDR1 MDHEN, CDR2 SYDVKM. This chain's CDR3 is CASRIGGTEAFF. Written as DNA, the CDR3 is TGTGCCAGCAGAATAGGGGGCACTGAAGCTTTCTTT.

The V gene is TRBV7-3, the J gene TRBJ2-5; D might be TRBD2 (6 bases). CDR1 is SGHTA, CDR2 FQGTGA, per germline. V lost 3 bases to trimming and J lost 5 bases, with 10 bases between them. This CDR3 is 13 amino acids long. The CDR3 nucleotides are TGTGCCAGCAGCTTTCAGGGAGGTGAGACCCAGTACTTC. Translating gives CASSFQGGETQYF.

The chain employs TRBV29-1 and TRBJ1-1; 7 bases are shared with TRBD1. The CDR3 sequence is 14 residues long. Germline values: CDR1 SQVTM, CDR2 ANQGSEA. The V segment lost 4 bases and the J segment 1 base; nucleotides outside the gene matches: 6. The CDR3 DNA follows: TGCAGCGTTGTGTCAGGGGGTAGGAACACTGAAGCTTTCTTT. Its protein product is CSVVSGGRNTEAFF.

The chain couples TRBV5-1 to TRBJ2-2; possible D gene TRBD2, 5 bases. Germline lookup yields CDR1 SGHRS and CDR2 YFSETQ. The CDR3 has 14 residues. Trimming shortened V by 0 bases and J by 8 bases, and 11 bases separated the two germline ends. The CDR3 protein is CASSLDEGRGELFF. CDR3 nucleotide sequence: TGCGCCAGCAGCTTGGATGAGGGAAGAGGGGAGCTGTTTTTT.

The chain couples TRBV23-1 to TRBJ2-7; 12 nucleotides align to TRBD1. TRBV23-1 is an ORF for which the function is uncertain. The CDR3 is 20 residues long. V trimming: 6 bases; J trimming: 2 bases; junction bases outside the gene matches: 20. The CDR3 here is CASRWPAGTGGGREAYEQYF. The CDR3 DNA reads TGCGCCAGCAGGTGGCCCGCCGGGACAGGGGGCGGGCGGGAGGCCTACGAGCAGTACTTC.

V gene TRBV2 combines with J gene TRBJ2-7; TRBD2 agrees at 9 bases. Germline V CDR1 and CDR2: SNHLY, FYNNEI. Trimming removed 7 bases from V and 4 bases from J; junction bases left unmatched: 11. There are 15 residues in the CDR3. CDR3 coding DNA: TGTGCCAGCACGGGAATAGCGGGAGTTCAGTACGAGCAGTACTTC. Translation: CASTGIAGVQYEQYF.

The rearrangement uses TRBV11-2 and TRBJ1-4; no clear D. V was shortened by 4 bases and J by 7 bases, with 10 bases between the two germline ends. CDR1 is SGHAT and CDR2 is FQNNGV in the germline V gene. There are 13 residues in the CDR3. CDR3 sequence reads: CASSSTSGEKLFF. The DNA of the CDR3 is TGTGCCAGCAGCTCTACTTCGGGTGAAAAACTGTTTTTT.

This clone has a single count. V usage is TRBV6-4 and J usage is TRBJ2-1, with 8 bases lining up with TRBD2. There are 16 residues in the CDR3. The V gene's germline CDR1 is MRHNA and CDR2 SNTAGT. With V trimmed by 3 bases and J by 3 bases, 7 bases remained unmatched. CDR3 protein: CASSERAGAIYNEQFF. In DNA form, the CDR3 reads TGTGCCAGCAGTGAGCGAGCGGGAGCCATCTACAATGAGCAGTTCTTC.

The chain links TRBV6-2 or TRBV6-3 to TRBJ1-5; TRBD1 might be the D (5 bases). The length of the CDR3 is 15 residues. Trimming took off 1 base at V and 7 bases at J, with 14 bases between the two ends. CDR1 and CDR2 from the germline V gene are MNHEY and SVGEGT. In DNA form, the CDR3 reads TGTGCCAGCAGTTACTATTTACAGGCCAAACAGCCCCAGCATTTT. Protein sequence: CASSYYLQAKQPQHF.

This rearrangement joins TRBV28 to TRBJ1-5; D perhaps matches TRBD1 (6 bases). This CDR3 contains 16 residues. Per the germline V gene, CDR1 is MDHEN and CDR2 is SYDVKM. Trimming removed 3 bases from V and 2 bases from J, with 14 bases in between. CDR3 sequence (DNA): TGTGCCAGCAGTTTGTCAGGGGTCGTCGGCAATCAGCCCCAGCATTTT. Translating it yields CASSLSGVVGNQPQHF.

V usage is TRBV7-9 and J usage is TRBJ1-4; D remains ambiguous. V was trimmed by 5 bases and J by 6 bases, leaving 10 bases between them. The germline V gene encodes CDR1 SEHNR and CDR2 FQNEAQ (reference sequence). The CDR3 covers 13 residues. CDR3 nucleotides: TGTGCCAGCAGCCTCCTCCCTGATGAAAAACTGTTTTTT. Protein product: CASSLLPDEKLFF.

V is TRBV6-2 or TRBV6-3 and J is TRBJ1-2, with D unclear. This CDR3 is 13 amino acids long. CDR1 and CDR2 from the germline V gene are MNHEY and SVGEGT. Trimming cost V 6 bases and J 2 bases, with 10 bases left between them. The CDR3 nucleotides read TGTGCCAGCAGCCTGGCCCACAACTATGGCTACACCTTC. Translated, it gives CASSLAHNYGYTF.

This chain links TRBV7-9 with TRBJ2-7; TRBD1 is a possible D gene (6 bases). CDR1 is SEHNR and CDR2 is FQNEAQ in the germline V gene (reference sequence). V was pared by 2 bases and J by 5 bases, with 13 bases between. The length of the CDR3 is 14 residues. The CDR3 region has the DNA TGTGCCAGCAGCTTAACAGGGCATCGACACGAGCAGTACTTC. Translated, it gives CASSLTGHRHEQYF.

This clone has at least ten counts. The chain carries TRBV5-4 and TRBJ1-2, with D hard to call. The CDR3 sequence is 12 residues long. Looked up from germline, CDR1 is SGHNT and CDR2 is YYREEE (reference sequence). The germline V and J ends were trimmed by 0 bases and 8 bases, with 8 bases remaining between them. The CDR3: CASSLALSGYTF. As DNA, the CDR3 is TGTGCCAGCAGCTTGGCCCTGAGCGGCTACACCTTC. The full variable domain, completed using reference TRBV5-4 and TRBJ1-2, is ETGVTQSPTHLIKTRGQQVTLRCSSQSGHNTVSWYQQALGQGPQFIFQYYREEENGRGNFPPRFSGLQFPNYSSELNVNALELDDSALYLCASSLALSGYTFGSGTRLTVV.

The chain links TRBV10-3 to TRBJ1-2; maybe TRBD1 (5 bases). Germline CDR1 ENHRY, CDR2 SYGVKD. Trimming pared 10 bases from V and 2 bases from J, leaving 23 bases between. This CDR3 is built from 16 residues. This CDR3 reads CATPISSGGDNYGYTF. The CDR3 DNA sequence: TGTGCCACCCCCATCAGTAGCGGGGGTGACAACTATGGCTACACCTTC.

V is TRBV5-1 and J is TRBJ1-4; 7 bases align to TRBD1. Losses at the gene ends were 4 bases for V and 8 bases for J; bases not matched to a gene: 14. The CDR3 is 16 amino acids. The V gene's germline CDR1 is SGHRS and CDR2 YFSETQ. CDR3 in DNA: TGCGCCAGCAGCCAAAACCTAGGGGGCGGCGACGAAAAACTGTTTTTT. Residues: CASSQNLGGGDEKLFF.

This chain joins TRBV6-5 and TRBJ1-5, with 8 bases identical to TRBD1. The V segment lost 6 bases and the J segment 6 bases; nucleotides outside the gene matches: 4. The CDR3 is made up of 13 amino acids. The V gene's germline CDR1 is MNHEY and CDR2 SVGAGI. The CDR3 coding sequence is TGTGCCAGCAGCGACAGGGGCGGTCAGCCCCAGCATTTT. Translated, it gives CASSDRGGQPQHF.

This sequence joins TRBV6-5 and TRBJ2-5; D not resolved. Between the trimmed V and J ends, which lost 5 bases and 0 bases, there was a span of 7 bases. The CDR3 length is 13 residues. The germline gives CDR1 MNHEY, CDR2 SVGAGI. For the CDR3, the DNA is TGTGCCAGCAGTAGCCGGTACCAAGAGACCCAGTACTTC. Residues: CASSSRYQETQYF.

The CDR3 nucleotides read TGTGCCAGCAGTGATTCTTCCAGGGGAAATTCACCCCTCCACTTT. Amino acid sequence: CASSDSSRGNSPLHF. The rearrangement links TRBV6-1 to TRBJ1-6; D might be TRBD1 (6 bases). Trimming removed 3 bases from V and 7 bases from J, with 13 bases in between. Germline-derived CDR1 and CDR2 are MNHNS and SASEGT. The CDR3 runs 15 residues.

About this clone itself: Different DNA sequences within this sample yield the same CDR3. The chain combines TRBV7-2 with TRBJ2-2, with D maybe TRBD2 (6 bases). The V gene's germline CDR1 is SGHTA and CDR2 FQGNSA. The V end lost 3 bases, the J end lost 3 bases, and 8 bases lay between the germline ends. The CDR3 has 14 residues. CDR3 sequence: CASSFSGDTGELFF. The CDR3, as DNA: TGTGCCAGCAGCTTTAGCGGAGACACCGGGGAGCTGTTTTTT. The full variable domain, with the rest looked up from reference TRBV7-2 and TRBJ2-2, is GAGVSQSPSNKVTEKGKDVELRCDPISGHTALYWYRQSLGQGLEFLIYFQGNSAPDKSGLPSDRFSAERTGGSVSTLTIQRTQQEDSAVYLCASSFSGDTGELFFGEGSRLTVL.

In DNA form, the CDR3 reads TGTGCCAGCAGCGGCCCCGAAGATACGCAGTATTTT. It translates to CASSGPEDTQYF. The chain joins TRBV5-4 to TRBJ2-3, with D uncertain. The length of the CDR3 is 12 residues. V was cut by 4 bases and J by 5 bases, with 8 bases left in between. Germline loops: CDR1 SGHNT, CDR2 YYREEE (reference sequence).

The DNA of the CDR3 is TGTGCCAGCAGTTTACCCGACAAGGAAGCTTTCTTT. The encoded protein is CASSLPDKEAFF. This chain uses TRBV12-3 or TRBV12-4 with TRBJ1-1; D is undetermined. The CDR3 sequence is 12 residues long. V dropped 2 bases and J dropped 8 bases, with 9 bases sitting between them.

The V call is TRBV19, the J call TRBJ1-2; 7 bases are a match to TRBD1. The germline gives CDR1 LNHDA, CDR2 SQIVND (reference sequence). The CDR3 is 12 amino acids. Trimming removed 7 bases from V and 3 bases from J; junction bases left unmatched: 2. The chain's CDR3 is CASNRGHYGYTF. DNA of the CDR3: TGTGCCAGTAATAGGGGGCACTATGGCTACACCTTC.

The rearrangement uses TRBV5-5 and TRBJ2-6, with a weak D call TRBD2 (5 bases). V dropped 4 bases and J dropped 0 bases, with 11 bases sitting between them. The germline gives CDR1 SGHKS, CDR2 YYEKEE (reference sequence). The CDR3 spans 16 residues. The CDR3 sequence: CASSIGLTSGANVLTF. CDR3 bases: TGTGCCAGCAGCATAGGACTGACCTCTGGGGCCAACGTCCTGACTTTC.

This rearrangement joins TRBV18 to TRBJ1-1; no reliable D call. Germline lookup yields CDR1 KGHSH and CDR2 LQKENI. Trimming pared 2 bases from V and 4 bases from J, leaving 14 bases between. There are 15 residues in the CDR3. CDR3 DNA sequence: TGTGCCAGCTCACCAAAAACAGTACTCAGCACTGAAGCTTTCTTT. It encodes CASSPKTVLSTEAFF. The full variable domain, completed using reference TRBV18 and TRBJ1-1, is NAGVMQNPRHLVRRRGQEARLRCSPMKGHSHVYWYRQLPEEGLKFMVYLQKENIIDESGMPKERFSAEFPKEGPSILRIQQVVRGDSAAYFCASSPKTVLSTEAFFGQGTRLTVV.

J is TRBJ1-2 and V is TRBV21-1; the tabulated D call, TRBD1, remains unverified against the DNA. TRBV21-1 is a listed pseudogene. This CDR3 is 15 amino acids long. The chain's CDR3 is CASSSAGTAHYGYTF. CDR3 DNA: TGTGCCAGCAGCAGTGCCGGGACAGCGCACTATGGCTACACCTTC.

The chain carries TRBV5-1 and TRBJ2-5; 9 positions match TRBD2. Germline values: CDR1 SGHRS, CDR2 YFSETQ. V gave up 0 bases and J gave up 3 bases; unmatched junction bases: 3. This CDR3 has 15 residues. In DNA form, the CDR3 reads TGCGCCAGCAGCTTGGTTCCTAGCGGGAAAGAGACCCAGTACTTC. Translation: CASSLVPSGKETQYF.

V is TRBV27 and J is TRBJ2-2; 13 bases agree with TRBD2. The CDR3 loop spans 16 amino acids. CDR1 is MNHEY, CDR2 SMNVEV, per germline (reference sequence). V was pared by 8 bases and J by 7 bases, with 10 bases of the junction left unmatched. CDR3 in DNA: TGTGCCAGCGGGTCTTGGACTAGCGGGAGTAACGGGGAGCTGTTTTTT. It specifies CASGSWTSGSNGELFF.

The chain uses TRBV2 and TRBJ2-2; D not certain. V shed 7 bases and J shed 0 bases, with 9 bases lying between them. Per the germline V gene, CDR1 is SNHLY and CDR2 is FYNNEI. The CDR3 has 14 residues. This CDR3 reads CASIQFANTGELFF. DNA of the CDR3: TGTGCCAGCATTCAGTTCGCGAACACCGGGGAGCTGTTTTTT.

This chain uses TRBV18 with TRBJ1-5; D gene uncertain. The CDR3 runs 14 residues. The germline V gene encodes CDR1 KGHSH and CDR2 LQKENI. Between the trimmed V and J ends, which lost 2 bases and 2 bases, there was a span of 7 bases. This CDR3 reads CASSPSGGNQPQHF. The CDR3, as DNA: TGTGCCAGCTCACCATCCGGGGGCAATCAGCCCCAGCATTTT. Combining the CDR3 with reference TRBV18 and TRBJ1-5 gives the whole variable domain NAGVMQNPRHLVRRRGQEARLRCSPMKGHSHVYWYRQLPEEGLKFMVYLQKENIIDESGMPKERFSAEFPKEGPSILRIQQVVRGDSAAYFCASSPSGGNQPQHFGDGTRLSIL.